This T cell receptor beta chain originates from a study of somatic mutations in cytotoxic T cells in rheumatoid arthritis. On the study more broadly: Certain V beta antibody-stained T-cell populations, V beta1+ cells sequenced for TCRB among them, were flow-sorted to nearly 100% purity.

A word on this clone: What it binds is not known.

Among the healthy controls, all of them blood donors, the median age was roughly 54 years (range 21-70) and 50% to 70% were female. Germline CDR1 GTSNPN, CDR2 SVGIG (reference sequence). The ends were cut back, 4 bases at V and 6 bases at J, with 9 bases in the middle. This CDR3 has 11 residues. Study-level findings and limits: In about an eighth of the 65 patients, the largest CD8+ clone exceeded 20% of CD8+ cells. The authors did not know the antigen targets of the expanded CD8+ clones.

Method: immunoSEQ multiplex PCR; TCRdb's copy keeps in-frame clones and lacks some. In the table there are about 6,700 clones, 65% to 75% of which are singletons. The chain recombines TRBV30 with TRBJ2-5; D gene uncertain. Input material: CD8+ T cells sorted from blood. This TCR derives from a man aged 35 to 55 in good health. This CDR3 is CAWTERKTQYF. CDR3 sequence (DNA): TGTGCCTGGACCGAACGCAAGACCCAGTACTTC. The full variable domain, in which reference TRBV30 and TRBJ2-5 provide the parts outside the CDR3, is SQTIHQWPATLVQPVGSPLSLECTVEGTSNPNLYWYRQAAGRGLQLLFYSVGIGQISSEVPQNLSASRPQDRQFILSSKKLLLSDSGFYLCAWTERKTQYFGPGTRLLVL.